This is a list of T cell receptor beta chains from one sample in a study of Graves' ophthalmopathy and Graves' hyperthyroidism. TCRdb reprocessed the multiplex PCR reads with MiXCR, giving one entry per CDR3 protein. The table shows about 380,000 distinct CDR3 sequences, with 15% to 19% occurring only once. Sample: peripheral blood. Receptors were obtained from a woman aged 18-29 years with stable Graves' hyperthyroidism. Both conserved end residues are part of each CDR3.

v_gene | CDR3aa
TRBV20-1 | CSASDGTASNKKLFF
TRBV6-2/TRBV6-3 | CASSSPRDRGEGGYGYTF
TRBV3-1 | CASSQDWYREDSPLHF
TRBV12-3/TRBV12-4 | CASERRGALGETQYF
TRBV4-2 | CASSQEPTGLSGNTIYF
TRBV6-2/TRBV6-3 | CAAQGAYRPPNYGYTF
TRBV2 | CASSKDGFSNQPQHF
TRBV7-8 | CASSPLPGTSGKPYEQYF
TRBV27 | CAKPRVRDRGNQPQHF
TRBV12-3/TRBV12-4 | CASSSGVLRYTF
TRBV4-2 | CASSQESGQPQHF
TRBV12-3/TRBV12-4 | CASSFFGETWEPRHF
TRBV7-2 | CASSLDRDRGYTF
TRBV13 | CASSLGVGLSYEQYF
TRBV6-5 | CASSSPGPTNTEAFF
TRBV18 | CASSPGRTSDGYTF
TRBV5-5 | CASSLAVSGGQETQYF
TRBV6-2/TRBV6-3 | CASSYSRAYEQYF
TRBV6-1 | CASSPTGQVHNQPQHF
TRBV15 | CATSSPGTGLNSPLHF
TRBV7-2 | CASSLRGFQKTQYF
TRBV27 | CASSLRPGQYTEAFF
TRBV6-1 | CASIRGSNQPQHF
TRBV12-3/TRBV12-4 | CASTPTGSGANVLTF
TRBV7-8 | CASSPWTAEAFF
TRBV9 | CASSPRASSYNSPLHF